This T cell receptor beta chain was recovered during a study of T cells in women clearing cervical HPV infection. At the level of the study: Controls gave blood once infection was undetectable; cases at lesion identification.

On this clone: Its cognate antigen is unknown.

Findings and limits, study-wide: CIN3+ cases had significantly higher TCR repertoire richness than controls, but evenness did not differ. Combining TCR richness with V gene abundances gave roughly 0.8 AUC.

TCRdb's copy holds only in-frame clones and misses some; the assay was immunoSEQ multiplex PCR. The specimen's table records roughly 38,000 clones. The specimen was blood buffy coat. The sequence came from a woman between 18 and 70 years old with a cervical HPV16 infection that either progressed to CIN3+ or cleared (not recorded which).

Incomplete CDR3 DNA: TGTGCCAGCAGCCGTGGGACTGCCAGCGAG. Translation: CASSRGTASE. The CDR3 as a whole reads CASSRGTASEQYF. This chain links TRBV7-6 with TRBJ2-7; a possible D gene is TRBD2 (6 bases). The missing CDR3 end, 3 residues past where the read stops, is filled in from the germline J gene. Per germline, CDR1 SGHVS and CDR2 FNYEAQ. V was cut by 5 bases and J by 6 bases, with 14 bases left in between. The CDR3 is 13 amino acids. Variable domain in full (rest from reference TRBV7-6 and TRBJ2-7): GAGVSQSPRYKVTKRGQDVALRCDPISGHVSLYWYRQALGQGPEFLTYFNYEAQQDKSGLPNDRFSAERPEGSISTLTIQRTEQRDSAMYRCASSRGTASEQYFGPGTRLTVT.